These 4 T cell receptor beta chains were sequenced from one sample in a study of CD8+ T cells in alopecia areata. It was cDNA, reverse transcribed from extracted RNA, that served as the sequencing template. Profiling relied on immunoSEQ multiplex PCR, and the TCRdb table lists in-frame clones only, not all of them. In the table there are 100,000 to 150,000 clones, about 46% of which are singletons. Sequencing was done on a sample of NKG2D-low CD8+ T cells sorted from blood. All receptors come from a human donor with alopecia areata.

The chain links TRBV12-5 to TRBJ2-1; D is unclear. The CDR3 loop spans 13 amino acids. Trimming shortened V by 1 base and J by 8 bases, and 9 bases separated the two germline ends. Germline lookup yields CDR1 LGHNT and CDR2 FRNRAP. CDR3 DNA: TGTGCTAGTGGTTTGGAGACCTCTGATGAGCAGTTCTTC. This translates into CASGLETSDEQFF.

The rearrangement links TRBV5-1 to TRBJ2-3, with 7 bases fitting TRBD1. The CDR3 loop spans 14 amino acids. V shed 9 bases and J 4 bases; nucleotides not matched to a gene: 11. The germline V gene has CDR1 SGHRS and CDR2 YFSETQ. CDR3 DNA: TGCGCCACCGCCACAGGGGTCTTGCCAGATACGCAGTATTTT. Protein sequence: CATATGVLPDTQYF.

This clone was found a few times. V usage is TRBV29-1 and J usage is TRBJ2-1, with 15 bases aligning to TRBD2. Losses at the gene ends were 3 bases for V and 5 bases for J; bases not matched to a gene: 5. Germline CDR1 is SQVTM and CDR2 is ANQGSEA. This CDR3 region has 16 residues. CDR3 sequence: CSVEGTSGGPNNEQFF. In DNA, the CDR3 is TGCAGCGTTGAGGGGACTAGCGGGGGGCCCAACAATGAGCAGTTCTTC.

The V call is TRBV6-5, the J call TRBJ2-5; tentatively, D is TRBD1 (6 bases). Per the germline V gene, CDR1 is MNHEY and CDR2 is SVGAGI. The V and J ends lost 2 bases and 5 bases respectively, with 9 bases between them. The CDR3 spans 13 residues. CDR3 nucleotide sequence: TGTGCCAGCAGTTACGGGGGCCGGGAGACCCAGTACTTC. Its protein is CASSYGGRETQYF.